This passage covers 28 T cell receptor beta chains from one sample sequenced in a study of memory CD4+ T cells and cytomegalovirus serostatus. Measured with immunoSEQ multiplex PCR; TCRdb has only the in-frame clones, and not every one. The table records 50,000 to 65,000 clones, around four fifths of them present only once. The sort gate was single viable CD3+CD4+CD8-CD45RO+ cells for memory CD4+ T cells. The sequencing input was memory CD4+ T cells from blood. The receptor source for this set is an adult in good health and CMV-seropositive.

Only a few counts were recorded for this clone. The DNA for the CDR3 is TGTGCCAGTAGTGGGGACACCCATACGACCCAGCATTTT. Translation: CASSGDTHTTQHF. The chain combines TRBV19 with TRBJ1-5; a possible D gene is TRBD1 (6 bases). Trimming pared 5 bases from V and 11 bases from J, leaving 16 bases between. Germline V lookup: CDR1 LNHDA, CDR2 SQIVND (reference sequence). The CDR3 extends over 13 amino acids.

This clone is a singleton in its sample. This chain's CDR3 is CASSNLGQGGETQYF. The CDR3 DNA is TGTGCCAGCTCTAACCTGGGGCAGGGAGGAGAGACCCAGTACTTC. The chain employs TRBV18 and TRBJ2-5; D might be TRBD2 (6 bases). The germline V gene has CDR1 KGHSH and CDR2 LQKENI. The CDR3 runs to 15 residues. Trimming took off 6 bases at V and 4 bases at J, with 18 bases between the two ends.

The chain joins TRBV5-1 to TRBJ1-6; D is ambiguous. CDR1 is SGHRS, CDR2 YFSETQ, per germline. V shed 3 bases and J shed 0 bases, with 4 bases lying between them. This CDR3 is 14 amino acids long. CDR3 amino acids: CASSSDSYNSPLHF. For the CDR3, the DNA is TGCGCCAGCAGCTCGGACTCCTATAATTCACCCCTCCACTTT. Variable domain in full (rest from reference TRBV5-1 and TRBJ1-6): KAGVTQTPRYLIKTRGQQVTLSCSPISGHRSVSWYQQTPGQGLQFLFEYFSETQRNKGNFPGRFSGRQFSNSRSEMNVSTLELGDSALYLCASSSDSYNSPLHFGNGTRLTVT.

The CDR3 loop reads CASSSRRGSQETQYF. The CDR3 nucleotides read TGTGCCAGCAGCTCCCGGAGGGGCTCCCAAGAGACCCAGTACTTC. The V and J genes are TRBV7-3 and TRBJ2-5; D possibly corresponds to TRBD2 (6 bases). The CDR3 runs to 15 residues. V lost 4 bases and J 1 base, leaving 13 bases between the germline ends. Germline V gives CDR1 SGHTA, CDR2 FQGTGA.

J is TRBJ1-4 and V is TRBV7-6, with D unclear. V was clipped by 5 bases and J by 7 bases, with 11 bases between them. This CDR3 has 13 amino acids. Germline CDR1 SGHVS, CDR2 FNYEAQ. CDR3 residues: CASSPGSREKLFF. CDR3 bases: TGTGCCAGCAGCCCGGGTTCGCGTGAAAAACTGTTTTTT.

This clone was seen a few times. The V call is TRBV7-2, the J call TRBJ1-6, with D uncertain. The CDR3 length is 14 residues. CDR1 SGHTA and CDR2 FQGNSA come from the germline V gene. Trimming pared 2 bases from V and 2 bases from J, leaving 4 bases between. CDR3 amino acids: CASSLRTYNSPLHF. Written as DNA, the CDR3 is TGTGCCAGCAGCTTAAGGACCTATAATTCACCCCTCCACTTT.

The J gene is TRBJ1-1, the V gene TRBV7-2; TRBD1 matches 9 bases. The CDR3 has 14 amino acids. Per the germline V gene, CDR1 is SGHTA and CDR2 is FQGNSA. The trim removed 6 bases at V and 10 bases at J, leaving 12 bases unmatched. DNA of the CDR3: TGTGCCAGCAGACGACAGGGGGGGGAGCTTTTAGCTTTCTTT. As protein: CASRRQGGELLAFF.

The chain recombines TRBV11-1 with TRBJ2-1; D is ambiguous. Germline V lookup: CDR1 SGHAT, CDR2 FQDESV (reference sequence). V dropped 1 base and J dropped 2 bases, with 9 bases sitting between them. This CDR3 is built from 15 residues. The CDR3 spells CASSLGGGTYNEQFF. In nucleotides, the CDR3 is TGTGCCAGCAGCTTAGGGGGTGGAACCTACAATGAGCAGTTCTTC.

The chain joins TRBV28 to TRBJ2-2; D is perhaps TRBD1 (5 bases). The CDR3 has 15 amino acids. V was shortened by 2 bases and J by 4 bases, with 11 bases between the two germline ends. CDR1 MDHEN and CDR2 SYDVKM come from the germline V gene. CDR3 nucleotides: TGTGCCAGCAGTTTAGGTGGGGCTGGCACCGGGGAGCTGTTTTTT. This gives the protein CASSLGGAGTGELFF.

The chain carries TRBV18 and TRBJ2-3; 13 bases align to TRBD2. The CDR3 consists of 20 residues. Trimming removed 3 bases from V and 4 bases from J; junction bases left unmatched: 16. CDR1 KGHSH and CDR2 LQKENI come from the germline V gene. CDR3 nucleotides: TGTGCCAGCTCACCTATCCCCGGGACTAGCGGGAATAAGGAGGCAGATACGCAGTATTTT. This translates into CASSPIPGTSGNKEADTQYF. The full variable domain, its missing parts supplied by reference TRBV18 and TRBJ2-3, is NAGVMQNPRHLVRRRGQEARLRCSPMKGHSHVYWYRQLPEEGLKFMVYLQKENIIDESGMPKERFSAEFPKEGPSILRIQQVVRGDSAAYFCASSPIPGTSGNKEADTQYFGPGTRLTVL.

The V and J genes are TRBV5-5 and TRBJ1-2, with 9 bases lining up with TRBD1. Per the germline V gene, CDR1 is SGHKS and CDR2 is YYEKEE (reference sequence). The trim removed 4 bases at V and 7 bases at J, leaving 11 bases unmatched. CDR3 length: 15 residues. CDR3 DNA sequence: TGTGCCAGCAGCCTGGGCCGGGACAGGGCTTCTGGCTACACCTTC. It encodes CASSLGRDRASGYTF.

V is TRBV28 and J is TRBJ1-5, with D unresolved. The CDR3 sequence is 12 residues long. Germline V lookup: CDR1 MDHEN, CDR2 SYDVKM. The V end lost 3 bases, the J end lost 2 bases, and 2 bases lay between the germline ends. CDR3 nucleotides: TGTGCCAGCAGTTTCGGCAATCAGCCCCAGCATTTT. Translating gives CASSFGNQPQHF.

The chain links TRBV30 to TRBJ2-1; 10 nucleotides line up with TRBD2. This CDR3 has 16 residues. Germline V gene data show CDR1 as GTSNPN and CDR2 as SVGIG (reference sequence). V trimming: 2 bases; J trimming: 0 bases; junction bases outside the gene matches: 4. The CDR3 nucleotides read TGTGCCTGGAGTATGGGACTAGCGAGCTCCTACAATGAGCAGTTCTTC. Amino acids: CAWSMGLASSYNEQFF. The variable domain in full, completed from reference TRBV30 and TRBJ2-1, reads SQTIHQWPATLVQPVGSPLSLECTVEGTSNPNLYWYRQAAGRGLQLLFYSVGIGQISSEVPQNLSASRPQDRQFILSSKKLLLSDSGFYLCAWSMGLASSYNEQFFGPGTRLTVL.

The gene calls are TRBV5-6 and TRBJ2-1, with D uncertain. The CDR3 is made up of 12 amino acids. Trimming cost V 4 bases and J 5 bases, with 7 bases left between them. Germline CDR1 and CDR2: SGHDT and YYEEEE. The CDR3: CASSQYNNEQFF. Here the CDR3 DNA reads TGTGCCAGCAGCCAATACAACAATGAGCAGTTCTTC.

This chain uses TRBV2 with TRBJ2-7; no definite D call. Germline V CDR1 and CDR2: SNHLY, FYNNEI. The CDR3 is 12 amino acids. The V end was cut by 5 bases, the J end by 6 bases, with 11 bases between. CDR3 protein: CASSLGPGEQYF. The CDR3 DNA is TGTGCCAGCAGTCTAGGACCCGGCGAGCAGTACTTC.

This clone was detected a few times. This chain connects TRBV5-1 to TRBJ2-2; the match to TRBD1 covers 8 bases. CDR1 and CDR2 from the germline V gene are SGHRS and YFSETQ. This CDR3 is 15 amino acids long. J was trimmed by 5 bases and V by 7 bases; bases with no gene match: 10. Written as DNA, the CDR3 is TGCGCCAGCGCCCAAGACAGGGGATGGACCGGGGAGCTGTTTTTT. Translation gives CASAQDRGWTGELFF.

The chain employs TRBV5-1 and TRBJ2-7; 7 nucleotides line up with TRBD1. The germline CDR1 and CDR2 sequences are SGHRS and YFSETQ. V shed 3 bases, J shed 6 bases, and the junction held 15 bases outside the gene matches. There are 16 residues in the CDR3. CDR3 bases: TGCGCCAGCAGCTCTACACTGACAGGGTCCCCTCTCGAGCAGTACTTC. It yields the protein CASSSTLTGSPLEQYF.

The V and J genes are TRBV25-1 and TRBJ2-5; either TRBD1 or TRBD2 may supply D (6 bases each). The V gene lost 3 bases and the J gene lost 5 bases, with 16 bases spanning the gap. The germline gives CDR1 MGHDK, CDR2 SYGVNS. The CDR3 totals 15 residues. The CDR3 here is CASSDSRGAGETQYF. The DNA of the CDR3 is TGTGCCAGCAGTGACAGTAGGGGGGCGGGTGAGACCCAGTACTTC.

The chain couples TRBV7-9 to TRBJ1-1, with D perhaps matching TRBD1 (5 bases). Germline-derived CDR1 and CDR2 are SEHNR and FQNEAQ (reference sequence). The length of the CDR3 is 13 residues. The V end lost 1 base, the J end lost 11 bases, and 14 bases lay between the germline ends. In nucleotides, the CDR3 is TGTGCCAGCAGCTTAGAGGGGTCGGCTGCCGCTTTCTTT. It specifies CASSLEGSAAAFF.

This chain links TRBV2 with TRBJ1-5; maybe TRBD1 (6 bases). CDR3 length: 14 amino acids. V gave up 4 bases and J gave up 7 bases, with 14 bases separating them. Germline V gene lookup returns CDR1 SNHLY and CDR2 FYNNEI. The CDR3 protein is CASSGDTAGQPQHF. In nucleotides, the CDR3 is TGTGCCAGCAGTGGGGACACCGCCGGACAGCCCCAGCATTTT.

CDR3 region: CASSTGQPNQPQHF. In nucleotides, the CDR3 is TGTGCCAGCAGCACGGGACAGCCCAATCAGCCCCAGCATTTT. The chain is built from TRBV7-9 and TRBJ1-5, with 7 bases lining up with TRBD1. Germline V gives CDR1 SEHNR, CDR2 FQNEAQ (reference sequence). The CDR3 extends over 14 amino acids. V gave up 5 bases and J gave up 3 bases; unmatched junction bases: 4.

Here the CDR3 DNA reads TGTGCCAGCAGTTCTCCGGCCAAAAACATTCAGTACTTC. Translation: CASSSPAKNIQYF. The chain carries TRBV6-5 and TRBJ2-4; D is uncertain. This CDR3 comprises 13 residues. Trimming took 4 bases from V and 1 from J, leaving 5 bases between them. CDR1 MNHEY and CDR2 SVGAGI come from the germline V gene.

The chain couples TRBV6-1 to TRBJ1-4, with TRBD1 as a possible D gene (5 bases). From germline, CDR1 is MNHNS and CDR2 SASEGT. The V gene lost 4 bases and the J gene lost 3 bases, with 18 bases spanning the gap. The CDR3 consists of 17 residues. The CDR3 region is CASSGVKRGAPNEKLFF. DNA for the CDR3: TGTGCCAGCAGTGGTGTTAAGAGAGGGGCACCTAATGAAAAACTGTTTTTT.

V gene TRBV28 combines with J gene TRBJ1-5, with D possibly TRBD1 on 5 matching bases. The V and J ends lost 6 bases and 6 bases respectively, with 15 bases between them. The CDR3 consists of 14 residues. Germline V gene sequence: CDR1 MDHEN, CDR2 SYDVKM. CDR3 loop: CASSVGGRGQPQHF. The DNA for the CDR3 is TGTGCCAGCAGCGTGGGGGGGAGGGGTCAGCCCCAGCATTTT.

A single count supports this clone. The V and J genes are TRBV28 and TRBJ1-4; 8 bases are shared with TRBD1. The V gene end was trimmed by 5 bases and the J gene end by 7 bases; junction bases not matched to a gene: 9. The CDR3 has 15 residues. In germline, CDR1 is MDHEN, CDR2 SYDVKM. Here the CDR3 DNA reads TGTGCCAGCAGTCCACACAGGGGGAGGACTGAAAAACTGTTTTTT. This codes for CASSPHRGRTEKLFF.

The CDR3: CASSLQGAGGNTIYF. In DNA, the CDR3 is TGTGCCAGCAGCTTACAGGGGGCAGGAGGAAACACCATATATTTT. V usage is TRBV7-2 and J usage is TRBJ1-3; TRBD1 agrees at 8 bases. V lost 2 bases to trimming and J lost 4 bases; unmatched junction nucleotides: 4. The germline V gene encodes CDR1 SGHTA and CDR2 FQGNSA. The CDR3 is 15 amino acids.

The chain joins TRBV28 to TRBJ2-7; the D gene is possibly TRBD2 (6 bases). The germline CDR1 and CDR2 sequences are MDHEN and SYDVKM. The CDR3 extends over 16 amino acids. The ends were cut back, 2 bases at V and 4 bases at J, with 18 bases in the middle. In DNA form, the CDR3 reads TGTGCCAGCAGTTTAAATTCGGGGCGGGGTCGGTACGAGCAGTACTTC. It is translated as CASSLNSGRGRYEQYF.

V and J are TRBV7-2 and TRBJ2-5, with TRBD1 identical over 8 bases. The trim removed 0 bases at V and 1 base at J, leaving 7 bases unmatched. Germline V CDR1 and CDR2: SGHTA, FQGNSA. This CDR3 contains 17 residues. The CDR3, as DNA: TGTGCCAGCAGCTTAGCCGGGCAGGGGGCGATCCAAGAGACCCAGTACTTC. Translation gives CASSLAGQGAIQETQYF.